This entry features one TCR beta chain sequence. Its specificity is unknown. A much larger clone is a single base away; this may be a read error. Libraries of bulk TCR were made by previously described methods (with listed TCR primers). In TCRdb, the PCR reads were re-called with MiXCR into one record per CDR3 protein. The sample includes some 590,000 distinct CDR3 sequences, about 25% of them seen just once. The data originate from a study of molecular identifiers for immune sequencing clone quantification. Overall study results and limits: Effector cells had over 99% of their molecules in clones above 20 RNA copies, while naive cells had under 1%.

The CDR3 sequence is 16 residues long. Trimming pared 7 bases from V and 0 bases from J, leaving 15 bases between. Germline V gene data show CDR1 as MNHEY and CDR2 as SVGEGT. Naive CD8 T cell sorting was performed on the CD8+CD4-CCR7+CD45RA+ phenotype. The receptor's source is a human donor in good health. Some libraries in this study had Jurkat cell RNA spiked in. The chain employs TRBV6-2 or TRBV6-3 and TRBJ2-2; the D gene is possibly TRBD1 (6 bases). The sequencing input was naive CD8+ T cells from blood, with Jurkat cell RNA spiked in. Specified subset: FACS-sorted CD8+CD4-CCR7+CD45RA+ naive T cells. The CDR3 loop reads CASIGQTVANTGELFF. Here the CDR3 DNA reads TGTGCCAGCATAGGACAGACGGTCGCGAACACCGGGGAGCTGTTTTTT.